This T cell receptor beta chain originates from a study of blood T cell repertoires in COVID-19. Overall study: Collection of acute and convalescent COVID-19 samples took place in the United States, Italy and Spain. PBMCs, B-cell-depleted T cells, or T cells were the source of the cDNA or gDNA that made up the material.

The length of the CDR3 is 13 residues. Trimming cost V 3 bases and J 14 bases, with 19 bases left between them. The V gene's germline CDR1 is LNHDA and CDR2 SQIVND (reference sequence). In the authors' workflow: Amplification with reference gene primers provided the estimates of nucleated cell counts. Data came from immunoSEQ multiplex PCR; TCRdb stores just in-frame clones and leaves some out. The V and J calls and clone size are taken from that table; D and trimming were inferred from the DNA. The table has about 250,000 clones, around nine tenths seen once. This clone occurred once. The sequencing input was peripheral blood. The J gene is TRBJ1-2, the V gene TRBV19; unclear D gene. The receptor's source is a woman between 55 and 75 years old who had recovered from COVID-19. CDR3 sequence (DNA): TGTGCCAGTAGTATCGGACCAGAGAGGGCTGGGACCTTC. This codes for CASSIGPERAGTF.